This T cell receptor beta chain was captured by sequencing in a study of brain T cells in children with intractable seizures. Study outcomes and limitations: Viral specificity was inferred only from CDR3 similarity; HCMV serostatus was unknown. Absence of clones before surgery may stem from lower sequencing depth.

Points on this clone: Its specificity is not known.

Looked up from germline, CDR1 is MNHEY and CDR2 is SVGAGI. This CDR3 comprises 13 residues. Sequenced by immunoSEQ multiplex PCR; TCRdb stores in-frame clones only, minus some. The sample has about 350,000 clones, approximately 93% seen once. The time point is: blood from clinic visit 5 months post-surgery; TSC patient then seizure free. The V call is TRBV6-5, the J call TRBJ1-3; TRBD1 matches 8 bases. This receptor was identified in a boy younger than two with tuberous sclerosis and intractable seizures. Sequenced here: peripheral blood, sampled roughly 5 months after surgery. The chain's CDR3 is CATRTGNGNTIYF. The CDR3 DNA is TGTGCTACGAGGACAGGGAATGGAAACACCATATATTTT.